The clone carrying this T cell receptor beta chain was observed a single time. Antigen: not known. Profiled with immunoSEQ multiplex PCR; TCRdb holds only in-frame clones, not every one. The sample carries 140,000 or so clones, 80% to 95% recorded once. V trimming: 6 bases; J trimming: 4 bases; junction bases outside the gene matches: 2. This CDR3 has 12 residues. Germline V CDR1 and CDR2: MGHRA, YSYEKL. The data stem from a study of T cell responses to AZD1222 COVID-19 vaccine. General observations from the study: White British ancestry dominated among donors, who included more females, and clonal diversity was possibly underestimated. Only six or seven AZD1222 recipients were seropositive at baseline.

The rearrangement links TRBV4-1 to TRBJ2-5; TRBD1 agrees at 7 bases. The source is an adult who received the AZD1222 COVID-19 vaccine. The sequencing used peripheral blood, collected 28 days after the second AZD1222 dose. The CDR3 reads CASRSGGETQYF. The CDR3 DNA reads TGCGCCAGCAGATCAGGGGGAGAGACCCAGTACTTC.